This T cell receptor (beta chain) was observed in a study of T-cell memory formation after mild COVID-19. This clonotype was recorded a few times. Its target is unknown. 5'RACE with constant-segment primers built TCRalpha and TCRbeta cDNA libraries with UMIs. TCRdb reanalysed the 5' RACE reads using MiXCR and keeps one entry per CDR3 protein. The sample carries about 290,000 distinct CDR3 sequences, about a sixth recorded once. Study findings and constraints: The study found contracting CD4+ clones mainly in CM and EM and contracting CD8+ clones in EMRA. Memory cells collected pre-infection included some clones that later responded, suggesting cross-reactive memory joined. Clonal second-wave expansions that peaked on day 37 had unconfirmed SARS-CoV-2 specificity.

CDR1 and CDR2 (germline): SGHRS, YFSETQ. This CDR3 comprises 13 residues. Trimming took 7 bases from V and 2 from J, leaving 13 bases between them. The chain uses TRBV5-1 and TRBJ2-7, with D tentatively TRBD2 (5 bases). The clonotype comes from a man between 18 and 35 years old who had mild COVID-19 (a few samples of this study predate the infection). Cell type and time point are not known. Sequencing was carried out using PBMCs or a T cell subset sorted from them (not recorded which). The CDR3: CASYKDGTYEQYF. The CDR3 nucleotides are TGCGCCAGCTATAAGGACGGGACCTACGAGCAGTACTTC.